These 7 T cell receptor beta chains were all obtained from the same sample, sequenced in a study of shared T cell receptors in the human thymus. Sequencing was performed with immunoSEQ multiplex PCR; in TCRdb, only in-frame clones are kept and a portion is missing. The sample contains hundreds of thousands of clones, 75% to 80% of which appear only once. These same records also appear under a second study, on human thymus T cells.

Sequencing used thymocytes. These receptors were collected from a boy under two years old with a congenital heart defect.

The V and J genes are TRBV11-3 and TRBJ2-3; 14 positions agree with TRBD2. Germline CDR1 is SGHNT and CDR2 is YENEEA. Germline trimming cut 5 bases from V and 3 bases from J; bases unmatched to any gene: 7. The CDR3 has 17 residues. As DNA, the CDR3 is TGTGCCAGCAGCCTGGGGACTAGCGGGAGACGAACAGATACGCAGTATTTT. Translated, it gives CASSLGTSGRRTDTQYF.

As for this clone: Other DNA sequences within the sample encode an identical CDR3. The DNA of the CDR3 is TGTGCCTGGAGTGGACAGGGGGGAGAAAAACTGTTTTTT. Protein: CAWSGQGGEKLFF. The chain has TRBV30 and TRBJ1-4; 9 nucleotides line up with TRBD1. Germline CDR1 and CDR2: GTSNPN and SVGIG (reference sequence). There are 13 residues in the CDR3. The V and J ends lost 1 base and 8 bases, in that order; junction bases with no gene match: 2.

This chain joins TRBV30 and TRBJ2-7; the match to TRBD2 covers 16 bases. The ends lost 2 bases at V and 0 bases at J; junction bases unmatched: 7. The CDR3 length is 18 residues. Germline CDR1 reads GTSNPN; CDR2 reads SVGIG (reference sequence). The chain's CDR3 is CAWSSGLAGGPSSYEQYF. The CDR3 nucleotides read TGTGCCTGGAGTTCGGGACTAGCGGGAGGGCCAAGCTCCTACGAGCAGTACTTC. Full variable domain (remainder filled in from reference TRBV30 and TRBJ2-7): SQTIHQWPATLVQPVGSPLSLECTVEGTSNPNLYWYRQAAGRGLQLLFYSVGIGQISSEVPQNLSASRPQDRQFILSSKKLLLSDSGFYLCAWSSGLAGGPSSYEQYFGPGTRLTVT.

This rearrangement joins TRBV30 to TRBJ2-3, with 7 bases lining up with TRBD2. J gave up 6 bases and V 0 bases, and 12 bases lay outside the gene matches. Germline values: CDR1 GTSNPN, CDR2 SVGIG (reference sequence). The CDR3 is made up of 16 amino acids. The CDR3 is CAWSVHREAGLDTQYF. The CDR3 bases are TGTGCCTGGAGTGTACATCGGGAGGCGGGGTTGGATACGCAGTATTTT. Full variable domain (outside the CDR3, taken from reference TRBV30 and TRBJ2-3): SQTIHQWPATLVQPVGSPLSLECTVEGTSNPNLYWYRQAAGRGLQLLFYSVGIGQISSEVPQNLSASRPQDRQFILSSKKLLLSDSGFYLCAWSVHREAGLDTQYFGPGTRLTVL.

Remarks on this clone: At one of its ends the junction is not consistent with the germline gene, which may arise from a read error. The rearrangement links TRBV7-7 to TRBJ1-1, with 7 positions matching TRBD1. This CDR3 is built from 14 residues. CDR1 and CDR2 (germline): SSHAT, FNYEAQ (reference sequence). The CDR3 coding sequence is TGTGCTAGCAGCCTAGGGGGCGCGGGAACTGAAGCTTTCTTT. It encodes CASSLGGAGTEAFF.

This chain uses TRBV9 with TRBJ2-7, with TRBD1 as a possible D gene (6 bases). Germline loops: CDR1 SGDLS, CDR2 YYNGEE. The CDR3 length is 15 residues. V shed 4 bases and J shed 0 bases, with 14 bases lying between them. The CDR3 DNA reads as TGTGCCAGCAGCCGGGACAAGGGAAACTCCTACGAGCAGTACTTC. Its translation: CASSRDKGNSYEQYF.

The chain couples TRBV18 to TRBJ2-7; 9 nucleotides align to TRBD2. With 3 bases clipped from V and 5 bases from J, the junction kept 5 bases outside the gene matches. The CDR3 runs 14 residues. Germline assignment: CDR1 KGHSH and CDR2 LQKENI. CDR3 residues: CASSPPGLANEQYF. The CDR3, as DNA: TGTGCCAGCTCACCCCCGGGACTAGCAAACGAGCAGTACTTC.